The clone carrying this T cell receptor (beta chain) came up many times. Its antigen is not identified. This beta chain appears as a stray read in a library generated for alpha chains; its size is not informative. TCRdb fed the 5' RACE reads into MiXCR, producing one record per CDR3 protein. The table includes around 18,000 distinct CDR3 sequences, about 6.1% detected once. The data are from a study of spatial heterogeneity in lung cancer. Study-wide findings and caveats: In tumors, expanded intratumoral alpha and beta TCR counts tracked mutation counts.

Time point given: sample taken at primary tumor resection. Per the germline V gene, CDR1 is SGHVS and CDR2 is FNYEAQ. This CDR3 contains 15 residues. V gave up 5 bases and J gave up 6 bases; unmatched junction bases: 11. Material: lung tumor tissue, obtained at surgery. The TCR sequence derives from a female donor with early-stage non-small cell lung cancer. The genes are TRBV7-6 and TRBJ2-3; 7 nucleotides agree with TRBD2. The CDR3 region is CASSTRDYPPDTQYF. The CDR3, as DNA: TGTGCCAGCAGCACACGGGACTACCCCCCGGATACGCAGTATTTT.